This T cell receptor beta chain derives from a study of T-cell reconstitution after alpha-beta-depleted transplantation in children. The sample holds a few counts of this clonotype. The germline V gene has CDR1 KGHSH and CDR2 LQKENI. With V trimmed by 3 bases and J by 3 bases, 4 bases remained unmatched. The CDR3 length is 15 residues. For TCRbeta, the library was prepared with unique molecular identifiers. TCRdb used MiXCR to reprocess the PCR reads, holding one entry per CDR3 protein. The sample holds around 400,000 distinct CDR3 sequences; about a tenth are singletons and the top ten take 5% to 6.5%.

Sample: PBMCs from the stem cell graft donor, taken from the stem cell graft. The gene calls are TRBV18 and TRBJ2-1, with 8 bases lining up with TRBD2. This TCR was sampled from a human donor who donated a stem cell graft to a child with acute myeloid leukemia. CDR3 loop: CASSPPGLVYNEQFF. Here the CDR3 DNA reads TGTGCCAGCTCACCGCCGGGACTAGTCTACAATGAGCAGTTCTTC.